Listed below are T cell receptor beta chains from one sample, sequenced in a study of tumor-infiltrating lymphocytes in primary liver carcinoma. One entry per CDR3 protein, called by TCRdb with MiXCR from the multiplex PCR reads. Among roughly 70,000 distinct CDR3 sequences listed, about 65% were seen once. The sequenced sample was liver tumor tissue from sampling region 4. Receptors originate from a man aged 40-55 years with primary liver carcinoma and hepatitis B virus infection. CDR3s include the opening cysteine and the closing phenylalanine or tryptophan. The D gene is left open where the match is weak. Clone size is stated in some rows and not others, as once, few, many or a class when expanded.

>medium-sized|TRBD1|TRBJ1-2|TRBV11-2
CASSQTGVSGYTF
TGTGCCAGCAGCCAAACAGGGGTTAGCGGCTACACCTTC
>-|TRBD2|TRBJ2-7|TRBV28
CASSFETSPHKQYF
TGTGCCAGCAGTTTCGAGACTAGCCCCCACAAGCAGTATTTC
>few|TRBD1|TRBJ1-3|TRBV28
CACSPPTGWGNTIYF
TGTGCCTGCAGTCCCCCGACAGGGTGGGGAAATACCATATATTTT
>-|-|TRBJ2-7|TRBV11-2
CASSLESGFSGGQYF
TGTGCCAGCAGCTTAGAGTCCGGGTTCTCAGGCGGGCAGTACTTC
>many|-|TRBJ1-4|TRBV11-2
CASSPWGGKLFF
TGTGCCAGCAGCCCCTGGGGGGGAAAACTCTTTTTT
>-|TRBD2|TRBJ2-1|TRBV28
CASLLAGGPHNEQFF
TGTGCCAGCCTCCTAGCGGGAGGGCCCCACAATGAGCAGTTCTTC
>-|-|TRBJ2-3|TRBV4-1
CASSQDSMGTTQYF
TGCGCCAGCAGCCAAGACTCGATGGGGACTACGCAGTATTTT
>-|-|TRBJ1-2|TRBV29-1
CSVEAEEVVDGYTF
TGCAGCGTTGAAGCGGAGGAAGTGGTGGATGGCTACACCTTC
>-|-|TRBJ2-3|TRBV29-1
CSGLEGLGTDTQYF
TGCAGCGGACTAGAGGGATTGGGCACGGATACGCAGTATTTT
>-|-|TRBJ2-7|TRBV12-3/TRBV12-4
CASSLGLADYEQYF
TGTGCAAGCAGTTTAGGGTTAGCCGACTACGAGCAGTACTTC
>-|-|TRBJ2-7|TRBV5-6
CANSLTPDPQYF
TGTGCCAACAGCTTGACCCCGGACCCGCAGTACTTC
>-|-|TRBJ2-1|TRBV28
CDSTPASGIYNEQFF
TGTGACAGCACCCCTGCTAGTGGGATCTACAATGAGCAGTTCTTC
>-|TRBD2|TRBJ2-3|TRBV4-3
CASSQVAGDTHYF
TGCGCCAGCAGCCAAGTCGCGGGGGATACGCACTATTTT
>-|-|TRBJ1-2|TRBV30
CAWTGHGNYGYTF
TGTGCCTGGACAGGACATGGCAATTATGGCTACACCTTC
>-|-|TRBJ1-6|TRBV12-3/TRBV12-4
CASCLKSSPLHF
TGTGCCAGCTGTTTAAAGAGTTCACCCCTCCACTTC
>-|-|TRBJ2-3|TRBV11-2
CASSTAGPRSTRYF
TGTGCCAGCAGCACCGCGGGGCCACGGAGTACGCGGTATTTT
>-|TRBD1|TRBJ2-7|TRBV11-2
CASSLRQGIRHEQYF
TGTGCCAGCAGCTTGAGACAGGGTATCCGCCACGAGCAGTACTTC
>once|-|TRBJ2-7|TRBV11-2
CASSLESVISGEQNF
TGTGCCAGCAGCTTAGAGTCTGTGATCTCTGGCGAGCAGAACTTC
>-|-|TRBJ1-5|TRBV6-1
CASTETSYSNQPQHF
TGTGCCAGCACTGAAACATCCTATAGCAATCAGCCCCAGCATTTT
>-|-|TRBJ2-6|TRBV4-2
CASSLDGASGANVLTF
TGTGCCAGCAGCCTAGACGGGGCTTCCGGGGCCAACGTCCTGACTTTC
>-|-|TRBJ2-1|TRBV10-3
CAISSLCNEQFF
TGTGCCATCAGCTCCCTTTGTAATGAGCAGTTCTTC
>many|-|TRBJ1-2|TRBV6-6
CASSDTGLVLYGYTF
TGTGCCAGCAGTGATACAGGGCTAGTACTCTATGGCTACACCTTC
>-|-|TRBJ1-6|TRBV4-2
CASSQAGAKDSPLHF
TGTGCCAGCAGCCAAGCTGGGGCGAAGGATTCACCCCTCCACTTT
>-|TRBD1|TRBJ2-3|TRBV11-2
CASGLDGTGSKGHTQYF
TGTGCCAGCGGCTTAGATGGGACAGGCTCGAAGGGCCATACGCAGTATTTT
>-|-|TRBJ2-7|TRBV11-2
CATSPGDYEQYF
TGTGCCACCAGTCCCGGGGACTACGAGCAGTACTTC
>-|-|TRBJ2-2|TRBV11-2
CASSPDYWAWELFF
TGTGCCAGTAGCCCGGACTATTGGGCCTGGGAGCTGTTTTTT
>-|-|TRBJ1-6|TRBV4-1
CASSQAVRVGIYNSPLHF
TGCGCCAGCAGCCAAGCGGTTAGGGTGGGGATTTATAATTCACCCCTCCATTTT
>-|TRBD2|TRBJ2-7|TRBV29-1
CSSLTSYHEQYF
TGCAGCTCCCTGACTAGCTACCACGAGCAGTACTTC
>-|TRBD2|TRBJ2-7|TRBV6-1
CVSRLAGHGTYEQYF
TGTGTCAGCAGACTAGCGGGACATGGGACCTACGAGCAGTACTTC
>-|-|TRBJ1-1|TRBV19
CASKLGGISEAFF
TGTGCCAGCAAACTTGGGGGGATATCTGAAGCTTTCTTT
>-|TRBD2|TRBJ2-5|TRBV13
CASRQAGGQETQYF
TGTGCCAGCAGGCAAGCGGGGGGGCAGGAGACCCAGTACTTC
>-|TRBD1|TRBJ1-6|TRBV15
CATSRADRVYTPLHF
TGTGCCACCAGCAGAGCAGACAGGGTTTATACACCCCTCCACTTT
>-|-|TRBJ1-1|TRBV10-3
CDVKAGENTEAFF
TGTGACGTCAAGGCAGGGGAAAACACTGAAGCTTTCTTT
>many|-|TRBJ1-1|TRBV28
CASSSLSGVATQAFF
TGTGCCAGCAGCTCCCTTTCGGGGGTAGCAACTCAAGCTTTCTTT
>many|-|TRBJ2-5|TRBV11-2
CVSRSRDSAQEIQYF
TGTGTCAGCAGATCCCGGGACTCGGCCCAAGAGATCCAGTACTTC
>-|-|TRBJ2-3|TRBV4-3
CASSQECSRADTQFF
TGCGCCAGCAGCCAAGAATGTAGCCGAGCAGATACGCAGTTTTTT
>once|-|TRBJ1-1|TRBV11-2
CASTLIANTWAFF
TGTGCCAGCACCCTGATAGCGAACACTTGGGCTTTCTTT
>-|-|TRBJ2-7|TRBV12-3/TRBV12-4
CARSRGTGSTYEWYF
TGTGCCAGAAGTCGAGGGACGGGCTCGACCTACGAGTGGTACTTC
>-|-|TRBJ2-1|TRBV4-1
CASSQENIYNEHFF
TGCGCCAGCAGCCAAGAGAATATATACAATGAACACTTCTTC
>-|TRBD2|TRBJ2-1|TRBV6-5
CASSGGGRNEQFF
TGTGCCAGCAGTGGGGGGGGGAGGAATGAGCAGTTCTTC
>-|-|TRBJ1-1|TRBV7-8
CASRGARESTKAFF
TGTGCCAGCAGGGGGGCTAGGGAGAGCACTAAAGCTTTCTTT
>many|-|TRBJ1-2|TRBV4-1
CASSQDTSAPGGYTF
-
>-|TRBD1|TRBJ2-1|TRBV6-5
CTSSLQGSYDEQFF
TGTACCAGCAGTCTACAGGGGTCCTACGATGAGCAGTTCTTC
>-|-|TRBJ1-5|TRBV6-6
CASRAVVGIYSNQPQHF
TGTGCCAGCAGGGCTGTAGTGGGCATATATAGCAATCAGCCCCAGCATTTC
>-|-|TRBJ2-3|TRBV25-1
CAGSSGLSQYF
TGTGCCGGCAGTTCGGGGTTATCACAGTATTTT
>-|-|TRBJ2-2|TRBV5-1
CASSLERIPGDLFF
TGCGCCAGCAGTTTGGAAAGGATCCCCGGGGACCTGTTTTTT
>-|-|TRBJ2-7|TRBV28
CTNNYYGSYEQYF
TGTACCAACAATTATTACGGTTCCTACGAGCAGTACTTC
>-|TRBD1|TRBJ2-1|TRBV6-2/TRBV6-3
CASSLLDRGYNEQFF
TGTGCCAGCAGCTTACTCGACAGGGGCTACAATGAGCAGTTCTTC
>many|-|TRBJ2-2|TRBV28
CASLPAGGRPGELFF
TGTGCCAGCCTGCCCGCCGGGGGGCGCCCCGGGGAGCTGTTTTTT
>few|-|TRBJ2-1|TRBV6-2/TRBV6-3
CASSPPILSSYNEQFF
TGTGCCAGCAGTCCCCCTATCTTAAGCTCCTACAATGAGCAGTTCTTC
>many|TRBD2|TRBJ2-7|TRBV7-9
CASSPPTSAGSYEQYF
TGTGCCAGCAGCCCACCGACTAGCGCCGGATCCTACGAGCAGTACTTC
>-|-|TRBJ1-5|TRBV12-3/TRBV12-4
CTGMSQGVQGNQPQHF
TGTACCGGCATGTCCCAAGGGGTACAGGGCAATCAGCCCCAGCATTTT
>-|-|TRBJ2-1|TRBV20-1
CSAGLDYYNEQFF
TGCAGTGCTGGTCTGGACTACTACAATGAGCAGTTCTTC
>-|-|TRBJ1-1|TRBV11-2
CASTGGWVKTEAFF
TGTGCCAGTACTGGTGGCTGGGTGAAGACTGAAGCTTTCTTT
>once|-|TRBJ1-1|TRBV29-1
CSVRAGWGMSTEAFF
TGCAGCGTTCGGGCGGGTTGGGGAATGAGCACTGAAGCTTTCTTC
>-|-|TRBJ1-5|TRBV29-1
CSVKLTGRNRPQHF
TGCAGCGTGAAACTAACAGGCCGAAATCGGCCCCAGCATTTT
>-|-|TRBJ1-5|TRBV12-3/TRBV12-4
CANSFWQGSNQPQHF
TGTGCCAACAGTTTTTGGCAAGGAAGCAATCAACCCCAGCATTTT
>-|TRBD2|TRBJ2-2|TRBV29-1
CSAAGLAATNTGELFF
TGCAGCGCTGCGGGACTAGCGGCAACGAACACCGGGGAGCTGTTCTTT
>many|-|TRBJ2-2|TRBV29-1
CSVARTANTGELFF
TGCAGCGTTGCCCGGACAGCGAACACCGGGGAGCTGTTTTTT